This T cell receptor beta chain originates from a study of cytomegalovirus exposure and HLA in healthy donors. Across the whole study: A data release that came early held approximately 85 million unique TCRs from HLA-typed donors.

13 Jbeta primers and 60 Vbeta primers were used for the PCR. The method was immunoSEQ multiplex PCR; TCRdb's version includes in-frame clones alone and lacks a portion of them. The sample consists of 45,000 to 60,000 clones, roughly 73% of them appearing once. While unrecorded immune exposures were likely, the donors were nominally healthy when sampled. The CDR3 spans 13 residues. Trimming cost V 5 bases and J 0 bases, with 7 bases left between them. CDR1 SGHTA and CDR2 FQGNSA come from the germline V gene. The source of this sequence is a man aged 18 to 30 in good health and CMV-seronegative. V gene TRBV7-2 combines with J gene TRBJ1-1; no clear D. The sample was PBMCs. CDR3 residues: CASSLVVNTEAFF. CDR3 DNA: TGTGCCAGCAGCCTAGTAGTGAACACTGAAGCTTTCTTT.